These T cell receptor beta chains were read from a single sample in a study of cytomegalovirus exposure and HLA in healthy donors. Sequencing used immunoSEQ multiplex PCR; TCRdb keeps in-frame clones, though not all of them. The profile shows 150,000 to 200,000 clones, around 75% of them singletons. Sequencing input: PBMCs. The receptors shown here come from a male donor in good health and CMV-seronegative. The CDR3 runs from the conserved cysteine through the conserved F or W. A D gene is named only where the DNA matches it firmly. Size tells how often a clone was seen (once, few, many) or the class of an expanded clone, and some rows leave it out.

d_call,v_call,j_call,clone_size,cdr3_nt,cdr3_aa
NA,TRBV28,TRBJ1-5,NA,TGTGCCAGCAGTTTAGTCTCTGGCAATCAGCCCCAGCATTTT,CASSLVSGNQPQHF
NA,TRBV4-1,TRBJ1-6,NA,TGCGCCAGCAGCCGGGGTTCCGGGATAGTTAATTCACCCCTCCACTTT,CASSRGSGIVNSPLHF
TRBD1,TRBV30,TRBJ2-1,NA,TGTGCCTGGAAGGGACAGGGGAATGAGCAGTTCTTC,CAWKGQGNEQFF
NA,TRBV30,TRBJ1-6,few,TGTGCCTGGAGAAAACTGGATAATTCACCCCTCCACTTT,CAWRKLDNSPLHF
NA,TRBV6-1,TRBJ1-5,NA,TGTGCCAGCAGTGCTACAGGGAACCAGCCCCAGCATTTT,CASSATGNQPQHF
NA,TRBV4-2,TRBJ1-1,NA,TGTGCCAGCAGCCAAGATGTTCAGGGTAGTGGCACTGAAGCTTTCTTT,CASSQDVQGSGTEAFF
TRBD1,TRBV11-2,TRBJ2-7,NA,TGTGCCAGCAGCGCCGGCAGGGGGTTCGCCTACGAGCAGTACTTC,CASSAGRGFAYEQYF
NA,TRBV30,TRBJ1-5,NA,TGTGCCTGGAGCCCACGGGGGAGGGATCCCCAGCATTTT,CAWSPRGRDPQHF
NA,TRBV28,TRBJ2-7,NA,TGTGCCAGCAGTCCCCCATTGGGGGGCTACGAGCAGTACTTC,CASSPPLGGYEQYF
NA,TRBV5-1,TRBJ1-1,NA,TGCGCCAGCAGCTCCCCAGGGGAGAACACTGAAGCTTTCTTT,CASSSPGENTEAFF
TRBD2,TRBV28,TRBJ2-3,NA,TGTGCCAGCAAGACCAGGTCGAGCGGGGAGGATACAGATACGCAGTATTTT,CASKTRSSGEDTDTQYF
TRBD2,TRBV5-1,TRBJ2-7,NA,TGCGCCAGCAGCTTGGCCGGGGGGGACGCCTACGAGCAGTACTTC,CASSLAGGDAYEQYF
NA,TRBV6-5,TRBJ1-2,NA,TGTGCCAGCAGTCCGACACATAACTATGGCTACACCTTC,CASSPTHNYGYTF
TRBD1,TRBV30,TRBJ1-6,NA,TGTGCCTGGACAAGAAATTATTTCCGGGACAGGGGGCATCAAGATTCACCCCTCCACTTT,CAWTRNYFRDRGHQDSPLHF
TRBD1,TRBV28,TRBJ2-7,NA,TGTGCCAGCAGTCCACAGGGGGCTCAATTGTCCTACGAGCAGTACTTC,CASSPQGAQLSYEQYF
NA,TRBV18,TRBJ1-4,NA,TGTGCCAGCTCACCAGCGGGTGAAAAACTGTTTTTT,CASSPAGEKLFF
NA,TRBV30,TRBJ1-2,NA,TGTGCCTGGACCCTGCGGGGGAAATATGGCTACACCTTC,CAWTLRGKYGYTF
NA,TRBV7-7,TRBJ2-3,few,TGTGCCAGCAGCTCATCGGGCACAGATACGCAGTATTTT,CASSSSGTDTQYF
TRBD1,TRBV25-1,TRBJ1-6,NA,TGTGCCAGCAGTGCCCAGGGGGGTAGATTCCCCCTCCACTTT,CASSAQGGRFPLHF
NA,TRBV6-1,TRBJ2-7,NA,TGTGCCAGCAGTGCCTCTTTAGTAGGGACATTACACTACGAGCAGTACTTC,CASSASLVGTLHYEQYF
NA,TRBV7-8,TRBJ1-5,NA,TGTGCCAGCAGCTTAAGCGGCACTGCCCCATCGAGTCAGCCCCAGCATTTT,CASSLSGTAPSSQPQHF
NA,TRBV28,TRBJ2-7,NA,TGTGCCAGCAGTCCTAATCCCTACGAGCAGTACTTC,CASSPNPYEQYF
TRBD2,TRBV27,TRBJ2-7,NA,TGTGCCAGCAGTTTCCGGGGTAGCGGGATCTACGAGCAGTACTTC,CASSFRGSGIYEQYF
TRBD1,TRBV29-1,TRBJ2-1,NA,TGCAGCGTTGATTTTTGGGACAGGGGTAGCAATGAGCAGTTCTTC,CSVDFWDRGSNEQFF
NA,TRBV9,TRBJ1-5,NA,TGTGCCAGCAGCGTAGGGGGGGGATCTAAAGAGCCCCAGCATTTT,CASSVGGGSKEPQHF
NA,TRBV7-3,TRBJ1-5,NA,TGTGCCAGCAGCTTAAGTTCAAATCAGCCCCAGCATTTT,CASSLSSNQPQHF
NA,TRBV30,TRBJ1-1,NA,TGTGCCTGGAGTATAACAGGGTTTACTGAAGCTTTCTTT,CAWSITGFTEAFF